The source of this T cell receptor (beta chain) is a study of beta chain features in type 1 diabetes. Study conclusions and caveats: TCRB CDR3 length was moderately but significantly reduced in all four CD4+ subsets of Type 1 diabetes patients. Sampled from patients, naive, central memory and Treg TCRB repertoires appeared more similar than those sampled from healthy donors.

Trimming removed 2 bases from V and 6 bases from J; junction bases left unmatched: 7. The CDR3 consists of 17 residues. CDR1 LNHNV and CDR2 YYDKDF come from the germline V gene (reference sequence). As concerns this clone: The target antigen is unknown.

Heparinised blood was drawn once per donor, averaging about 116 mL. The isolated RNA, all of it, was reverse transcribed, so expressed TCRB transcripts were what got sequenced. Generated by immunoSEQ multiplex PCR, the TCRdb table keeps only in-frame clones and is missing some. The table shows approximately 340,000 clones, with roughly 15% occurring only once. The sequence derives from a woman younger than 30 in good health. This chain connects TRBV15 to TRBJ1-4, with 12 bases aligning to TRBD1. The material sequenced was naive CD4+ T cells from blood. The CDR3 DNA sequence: TGTGCCACCAGCAGACCCGGGACAGGGGGCAAAGATGAAAAACTGTTTTTT. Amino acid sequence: CATSRPGTGGKDEKLFF.